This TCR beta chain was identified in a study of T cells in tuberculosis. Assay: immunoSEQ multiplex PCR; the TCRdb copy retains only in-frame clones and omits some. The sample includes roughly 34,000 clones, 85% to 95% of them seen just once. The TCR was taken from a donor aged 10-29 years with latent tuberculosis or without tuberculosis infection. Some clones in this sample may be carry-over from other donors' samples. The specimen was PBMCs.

CDR3 region: CASSDRGYEQYF. CDR3 nucleotide sequence: TGTGCCAGCTCGGACAGGGGCTACGAGCAGTACTTC. The chain carries TRBV6-1 and TRBJ2-7, with 9 bases identical to TRBD1. This CDR3 comprises 12 residues. V shed 8 bases, J shed 3 bases, and the junction held 2 bases outside the gene matches. Germline V gene lookup returns CDR1 MNHNS and CDR2 SASEGT.